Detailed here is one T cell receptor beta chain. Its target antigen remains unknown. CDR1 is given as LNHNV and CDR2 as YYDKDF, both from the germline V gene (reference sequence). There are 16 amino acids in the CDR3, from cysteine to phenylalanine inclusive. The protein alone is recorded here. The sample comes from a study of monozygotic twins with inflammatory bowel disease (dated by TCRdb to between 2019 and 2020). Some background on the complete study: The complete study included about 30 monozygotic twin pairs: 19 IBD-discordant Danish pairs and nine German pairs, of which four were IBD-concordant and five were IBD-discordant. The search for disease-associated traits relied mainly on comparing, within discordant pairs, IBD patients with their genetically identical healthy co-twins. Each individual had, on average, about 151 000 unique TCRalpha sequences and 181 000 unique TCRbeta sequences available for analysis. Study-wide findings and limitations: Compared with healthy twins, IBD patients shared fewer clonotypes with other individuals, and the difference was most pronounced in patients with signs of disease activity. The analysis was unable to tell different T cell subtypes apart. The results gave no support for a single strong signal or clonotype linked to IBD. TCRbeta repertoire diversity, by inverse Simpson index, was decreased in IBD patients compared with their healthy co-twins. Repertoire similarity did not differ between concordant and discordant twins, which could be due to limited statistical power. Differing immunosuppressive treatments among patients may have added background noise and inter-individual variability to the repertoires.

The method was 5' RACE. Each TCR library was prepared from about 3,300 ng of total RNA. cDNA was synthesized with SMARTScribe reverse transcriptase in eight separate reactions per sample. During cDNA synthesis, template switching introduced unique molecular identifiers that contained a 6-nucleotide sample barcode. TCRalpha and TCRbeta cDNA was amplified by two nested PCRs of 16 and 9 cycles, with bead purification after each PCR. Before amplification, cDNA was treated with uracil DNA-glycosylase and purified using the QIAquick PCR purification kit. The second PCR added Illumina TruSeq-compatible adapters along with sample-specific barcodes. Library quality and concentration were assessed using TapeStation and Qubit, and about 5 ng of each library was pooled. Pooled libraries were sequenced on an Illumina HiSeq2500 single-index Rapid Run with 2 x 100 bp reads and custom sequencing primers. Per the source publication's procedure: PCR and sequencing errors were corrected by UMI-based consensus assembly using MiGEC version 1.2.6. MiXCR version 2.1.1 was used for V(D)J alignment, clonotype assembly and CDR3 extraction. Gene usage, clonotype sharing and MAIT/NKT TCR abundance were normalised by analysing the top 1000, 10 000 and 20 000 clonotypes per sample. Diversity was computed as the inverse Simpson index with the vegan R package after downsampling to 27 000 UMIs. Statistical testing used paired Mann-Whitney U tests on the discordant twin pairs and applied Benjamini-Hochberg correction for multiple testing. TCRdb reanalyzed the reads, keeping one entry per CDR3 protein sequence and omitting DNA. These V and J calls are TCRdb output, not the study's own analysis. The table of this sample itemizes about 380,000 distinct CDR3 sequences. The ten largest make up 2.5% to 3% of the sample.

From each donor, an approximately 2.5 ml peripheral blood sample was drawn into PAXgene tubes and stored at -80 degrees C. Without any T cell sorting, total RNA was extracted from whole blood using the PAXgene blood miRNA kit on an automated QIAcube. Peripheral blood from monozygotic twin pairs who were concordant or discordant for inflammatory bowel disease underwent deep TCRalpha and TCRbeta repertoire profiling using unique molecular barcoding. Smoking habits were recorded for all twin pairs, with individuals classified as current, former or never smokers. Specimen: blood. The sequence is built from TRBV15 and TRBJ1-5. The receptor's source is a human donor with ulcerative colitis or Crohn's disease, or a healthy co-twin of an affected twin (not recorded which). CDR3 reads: CATSRKWADSNQPQHF.